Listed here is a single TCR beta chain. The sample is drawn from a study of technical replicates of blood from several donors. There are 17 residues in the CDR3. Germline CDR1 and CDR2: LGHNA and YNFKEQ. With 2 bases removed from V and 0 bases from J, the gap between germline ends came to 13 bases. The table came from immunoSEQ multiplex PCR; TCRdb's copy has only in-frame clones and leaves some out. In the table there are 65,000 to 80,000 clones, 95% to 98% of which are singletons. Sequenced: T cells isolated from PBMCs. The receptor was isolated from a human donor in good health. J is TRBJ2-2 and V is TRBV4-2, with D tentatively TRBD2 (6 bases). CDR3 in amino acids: CASSQILGTSNTGELFF. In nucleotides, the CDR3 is TGTGCCAGCAGCCAAATCCTCGGGACTTCGAACACCGGGGAGCTGTTTTTT.